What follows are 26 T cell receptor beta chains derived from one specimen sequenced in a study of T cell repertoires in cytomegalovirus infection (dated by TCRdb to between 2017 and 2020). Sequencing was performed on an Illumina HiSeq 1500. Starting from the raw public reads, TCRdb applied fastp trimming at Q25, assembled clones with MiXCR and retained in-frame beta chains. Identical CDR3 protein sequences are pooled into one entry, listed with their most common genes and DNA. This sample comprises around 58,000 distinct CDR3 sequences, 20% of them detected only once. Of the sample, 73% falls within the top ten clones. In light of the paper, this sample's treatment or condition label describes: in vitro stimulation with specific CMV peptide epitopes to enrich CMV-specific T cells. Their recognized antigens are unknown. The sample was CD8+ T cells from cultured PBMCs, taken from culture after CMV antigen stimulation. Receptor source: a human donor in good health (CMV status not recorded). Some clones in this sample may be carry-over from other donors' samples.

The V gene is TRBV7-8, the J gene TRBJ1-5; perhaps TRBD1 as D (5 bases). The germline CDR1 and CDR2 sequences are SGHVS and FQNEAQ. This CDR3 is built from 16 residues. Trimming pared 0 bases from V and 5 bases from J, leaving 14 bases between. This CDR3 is CASSLAPGPNHQPQHF. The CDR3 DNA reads TGTGCCAGCAGCTTAGCCCCGGGACCTAATCATCAGCCCCAGCATTTT.

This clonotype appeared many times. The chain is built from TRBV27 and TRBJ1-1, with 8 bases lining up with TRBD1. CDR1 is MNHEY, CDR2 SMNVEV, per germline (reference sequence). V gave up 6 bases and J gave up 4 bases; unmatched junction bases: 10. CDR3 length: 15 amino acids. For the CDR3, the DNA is TGTGCCAGCAGCAACACATGGACAGGGTCCACTGAAGCTTTCTTT. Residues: CASSNTWTGSTEAFF.

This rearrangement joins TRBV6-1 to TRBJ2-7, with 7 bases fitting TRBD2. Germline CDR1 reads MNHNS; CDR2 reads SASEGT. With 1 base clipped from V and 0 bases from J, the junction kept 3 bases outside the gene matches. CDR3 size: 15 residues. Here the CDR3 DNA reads TGTGCCAGCAGTGAAGGGGAGGGCACCTCCTACGAGCAGTACTTC. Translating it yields CASSEGEGTSYEQYF.

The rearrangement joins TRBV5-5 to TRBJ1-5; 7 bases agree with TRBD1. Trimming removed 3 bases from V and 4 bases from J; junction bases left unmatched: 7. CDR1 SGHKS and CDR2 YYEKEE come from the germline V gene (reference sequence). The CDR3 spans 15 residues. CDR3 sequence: CASSSGQVRNQPQHF. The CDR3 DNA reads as TGTGCCAGCAGCTCCGGACAGGTTAGAAATCAGCCCCAGCATTTT.

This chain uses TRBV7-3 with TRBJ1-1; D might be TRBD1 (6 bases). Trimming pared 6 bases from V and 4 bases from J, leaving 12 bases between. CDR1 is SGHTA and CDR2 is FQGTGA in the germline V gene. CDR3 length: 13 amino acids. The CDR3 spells CASRPQGSTEAFF. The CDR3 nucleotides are TGTGCCAGCAGACCCCAGGGGTCCACTGAAGCTTTCTTT.

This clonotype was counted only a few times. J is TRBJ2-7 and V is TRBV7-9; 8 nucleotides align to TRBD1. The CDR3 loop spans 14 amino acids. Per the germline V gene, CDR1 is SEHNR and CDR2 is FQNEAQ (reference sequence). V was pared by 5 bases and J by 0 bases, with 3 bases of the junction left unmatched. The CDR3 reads CASSRTGSSYEQYF. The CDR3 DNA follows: TGTGCCAGCAGCCGGACAGGGAGCTCCTACGAGCAGTACTTC.

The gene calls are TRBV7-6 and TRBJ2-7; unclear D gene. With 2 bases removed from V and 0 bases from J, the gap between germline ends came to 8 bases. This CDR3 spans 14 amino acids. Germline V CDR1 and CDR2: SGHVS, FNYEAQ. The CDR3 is CASSLKASSYEQYF. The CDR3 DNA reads TGTGCCAGCAGCTTAAAGGCCAGCTCCTACGAGCAGTACTTC.

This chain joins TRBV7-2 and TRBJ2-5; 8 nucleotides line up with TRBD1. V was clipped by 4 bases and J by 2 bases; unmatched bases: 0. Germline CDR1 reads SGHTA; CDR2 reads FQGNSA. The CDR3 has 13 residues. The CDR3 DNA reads TGTGCCAGCAGCTACAGGGGGCAAGAGACCCAGTACTTC. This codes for CASSYRGQETQYF.

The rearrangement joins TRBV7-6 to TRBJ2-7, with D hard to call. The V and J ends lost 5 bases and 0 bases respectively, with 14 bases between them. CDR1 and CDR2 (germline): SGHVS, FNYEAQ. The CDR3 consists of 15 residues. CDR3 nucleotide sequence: TGTGCCAGCAGCACCGAGACATCTAGCTCCTACGAGCAGTACTTC. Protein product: CASSTETSSSYEQYF.

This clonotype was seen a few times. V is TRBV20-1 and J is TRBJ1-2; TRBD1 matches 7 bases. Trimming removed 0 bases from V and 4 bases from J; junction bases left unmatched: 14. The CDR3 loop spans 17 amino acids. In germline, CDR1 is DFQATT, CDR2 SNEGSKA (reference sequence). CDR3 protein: CSARDYVEGQLPYGYTF. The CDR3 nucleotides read TGCAGTGCTAGAGATTATGTAGAGGGACAGCTACCCTATGGCTACACCTTC.

CDR3: CASSRRNSNYGYTF. The CDR3 DNA follows: TGTGCCAGCAGCCGTAGGAACTCTAACTATGGCTACACCTTC. The chain has TRBV6-2 or TRBV6-3 and TRBJ1-2; D call uncertain. Germline lookup yields CDR1 MNHEY and CDR2 SVGEGT. V shed 6 bases and J shed 0 bases, with 11 bases lying between them. The CDR3 contains 14 residues.

CDR3 sequence (DNA): TGTGCCAGCAAAATTGAGGCGGGGGTGCAGTACTTC. The encoded protein is CASKIEAGVQYF. This chain links TRBV27 with TRBJ2-7; 7 nucleotides match TRBD2. The CDR3 is 12 amino acids. Losses at the gene ends were 7 bases for V and 9 bases for J; bases not matched to a gene: 9. Germline V gene data show CDR1 as MNHEY and CDR2 as SMNVEV (reference sequence).

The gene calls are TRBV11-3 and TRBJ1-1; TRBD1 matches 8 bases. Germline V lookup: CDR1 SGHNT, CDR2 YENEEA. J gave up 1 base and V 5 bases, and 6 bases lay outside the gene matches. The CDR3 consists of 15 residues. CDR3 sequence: CASSPRTGPNTEAFF. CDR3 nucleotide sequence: TGTGCCAGCAGCCCTCGGACAGGGCCGAACACTGAAGCTTTCTTT. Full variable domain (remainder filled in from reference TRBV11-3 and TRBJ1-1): EAGVVQSPRYKIIEKKQPVAFWCNPISGHNTLYWYLQNLGQGPELLIRYENEEAVDDSQLPKDRFSAERLKGVDSTLKIQPAELGDSAVYLCASSPRTGPNTEAFFGQGTRLTVV.

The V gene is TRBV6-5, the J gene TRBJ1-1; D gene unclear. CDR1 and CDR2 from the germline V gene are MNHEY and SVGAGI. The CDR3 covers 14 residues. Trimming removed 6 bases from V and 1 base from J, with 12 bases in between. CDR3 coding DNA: TGTGCCAGCAGGCTACACCGCTCGAACACTGAAGCTTTCTTT. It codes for CASRLHRSNTEAFF.

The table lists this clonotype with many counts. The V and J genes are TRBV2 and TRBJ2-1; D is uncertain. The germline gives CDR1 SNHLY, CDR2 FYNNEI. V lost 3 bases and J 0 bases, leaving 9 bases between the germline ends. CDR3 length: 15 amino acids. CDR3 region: CASSEDGSSYNEQFF. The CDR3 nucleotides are TGTGCCAGCAGTGAGGACGGGTCCTCCTACAATGAGCAGTTCTTC.

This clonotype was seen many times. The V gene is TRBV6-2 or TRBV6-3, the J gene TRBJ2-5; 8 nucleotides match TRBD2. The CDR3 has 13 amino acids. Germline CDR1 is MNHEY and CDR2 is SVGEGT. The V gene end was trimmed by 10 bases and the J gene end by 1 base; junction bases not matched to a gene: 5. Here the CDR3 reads CAIGGVRQETQYF. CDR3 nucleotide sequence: TGTGCCATCGGGGGGGTCCGCCAAGAGACCCAGTACTTC.

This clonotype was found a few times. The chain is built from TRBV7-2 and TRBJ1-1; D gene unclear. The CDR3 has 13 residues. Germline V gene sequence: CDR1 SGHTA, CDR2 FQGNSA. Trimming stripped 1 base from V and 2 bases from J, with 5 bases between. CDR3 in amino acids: CASSLVQNTEAFF. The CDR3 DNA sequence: TGTGCCAGCAGCTTAGTTCAAAACACTGAAGCTTTCTTT.

CDR3 nucleotide sequence: TGTGCCAGCAGCTTAGCGGGATCGAGGGGGCCTGGAAACACCATATATTTT. This translates into CASSLAGSRGPGNTIYF. The chain links TRBV7-9 to TRBJ1-3; 7 positions match TRBD1. Losses at the gene ends were 0 bases for V and 2 bases for J; bases not matched to a gene: 7. CDR3 length: 17 amino acids. Germline V CDR1 and CDR2: SEHNR, FQNEAQ (reference sequence).

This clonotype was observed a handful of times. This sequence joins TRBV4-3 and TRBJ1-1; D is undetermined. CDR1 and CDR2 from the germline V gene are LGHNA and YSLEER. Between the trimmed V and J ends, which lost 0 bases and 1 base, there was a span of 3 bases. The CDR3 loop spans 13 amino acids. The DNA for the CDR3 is TGCGCCAGCAGCCAAGATGGGAACACTGAAGCTTTCTTT. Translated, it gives CASSQDGNTEAFF.

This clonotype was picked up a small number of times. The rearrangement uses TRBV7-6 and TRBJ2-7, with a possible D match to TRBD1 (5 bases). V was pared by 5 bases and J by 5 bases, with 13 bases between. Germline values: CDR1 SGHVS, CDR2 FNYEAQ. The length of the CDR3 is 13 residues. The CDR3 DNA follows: TGTGCCAGCAGCAGGGGCGCGTTCAACGAGCAGTACTTC. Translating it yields CASSRGAFNEQYF.

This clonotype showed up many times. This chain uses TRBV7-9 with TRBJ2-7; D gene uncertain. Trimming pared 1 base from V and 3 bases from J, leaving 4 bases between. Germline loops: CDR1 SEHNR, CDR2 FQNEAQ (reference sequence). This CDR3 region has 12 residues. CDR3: CASSLGSYEQYF. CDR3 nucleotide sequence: TGTGCCAGCAGCTTAGGTAGCTACGAGCAGTACTTC.

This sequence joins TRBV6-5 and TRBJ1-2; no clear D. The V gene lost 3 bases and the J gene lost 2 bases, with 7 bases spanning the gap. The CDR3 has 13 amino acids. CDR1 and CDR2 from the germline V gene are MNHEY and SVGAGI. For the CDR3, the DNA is TGTGCCAGCAGTTATTCAAGGAACTATGGCTACACCTTC. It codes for CASSYSRNYGYTF.

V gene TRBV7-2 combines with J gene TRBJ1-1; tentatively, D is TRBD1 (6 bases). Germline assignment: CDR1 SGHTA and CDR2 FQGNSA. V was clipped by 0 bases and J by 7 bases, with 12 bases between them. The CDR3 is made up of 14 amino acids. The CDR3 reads CASSLAGGAIEAFF. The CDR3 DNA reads TGTGCCAGCAGCTTAGCAGGGGGGGCTATTGAAGCTTTCTTT.

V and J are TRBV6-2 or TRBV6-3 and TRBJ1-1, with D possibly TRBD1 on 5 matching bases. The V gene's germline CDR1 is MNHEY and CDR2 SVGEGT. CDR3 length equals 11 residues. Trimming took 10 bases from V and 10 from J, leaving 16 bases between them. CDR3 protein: CATMISGGAFF. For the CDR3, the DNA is TGTGCCACCATGATCTCCGGGGGAGCTTTCTTT.

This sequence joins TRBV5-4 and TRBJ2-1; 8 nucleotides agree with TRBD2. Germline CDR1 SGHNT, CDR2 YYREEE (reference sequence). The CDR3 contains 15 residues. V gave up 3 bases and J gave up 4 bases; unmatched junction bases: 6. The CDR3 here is CASSSRLAPYNEQFF. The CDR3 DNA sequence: TGTGCCAGCAGCTCGAGACTAGCGCCGTACAATGAGCAGTTCTTC.

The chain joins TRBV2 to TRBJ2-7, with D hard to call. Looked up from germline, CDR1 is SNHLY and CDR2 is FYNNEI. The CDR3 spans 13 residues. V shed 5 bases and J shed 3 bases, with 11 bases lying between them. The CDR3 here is CASSPRLLYEQYF. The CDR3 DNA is TGTGCCAGCAGTCCCCGACTGCTCTACGAGCAGTACTTC.